The T cell receptor (beta chain) under discussion was sequenced for a study of T-cell reconstitution after alpha-beta-depleted transplantation in children. Broader study findings: Newly produced T cells mostly provided counts and TCRbeta diversity after one year, as hyperexpanded clones declined. At day 60, the high TCRbeta diversity found in some patients originated from recipient T cells and thymic progenitors that had survived.

This sample's TCRbeta library carried unique molecular identifier barcodes. TCRdb used MiXCR to reprocess the PCR reads, holding one entry per CDR3 protein. The sample has fewer than 550,000 distinct CDR3 sequences, roughly 10% seen once. For this clonotype: Its antigen remains unidentified.

CDR1 and CDR2 from the germline V gene are MDHEN and SYDVKM. Deletions cut 0 bases from V and 10 bases from J, with 6 bases between. CDR3 length equals 11 residues. The chain has TRBV28 and TRBJ1-2; D uncertain. This sequence originates from a child aged 2-15 years with inherited bone marrow failure, due to receive a stem cell transplant. The sequencing used PBMCs, collected before TCRalphabeta/CD19-depleted stem cell transplant. In DNA form, the CDR3 reads TGTGCCAGCAGTTTATGGGGCGACTACACCTTC. Its protein is CASSLWGDYTF.